This TCR beta chain stems from a study of CD8+ T cells in alopecia areata. It was from PBMCs that CD4+ and CD8+ T cells were sorted. Germline CDR1 SGHRS, CDR2 YFSETQ. This CDR3 has 15 residues. V was cut by 4 bases and J by 6 bases, with 19 bases left in between. Following RNA extraction, reverse transcription yielded cDNA that acted as the sequencing template. Sequenced by immunoSEQ multiplex PCR; TCRdb stores in-frame clones only, minus some. The sample includes about 120,000 clones, roughly two fifths of them seen just once. V and J are TRBV5-1 and TRBJ1-2; perhaps TRBD1 as D (5 bases). This TCR was sampled from a human donor with alopecia areata. The sequenced sample was CD4+ T cells sorted from blood. In DNA, the CDR3 is TGCGCCAGCAGCCCCCGGGGGTCTCCCGCGGATGGCTACACCTTC. This translates into CASSPRGSPADGYTF.